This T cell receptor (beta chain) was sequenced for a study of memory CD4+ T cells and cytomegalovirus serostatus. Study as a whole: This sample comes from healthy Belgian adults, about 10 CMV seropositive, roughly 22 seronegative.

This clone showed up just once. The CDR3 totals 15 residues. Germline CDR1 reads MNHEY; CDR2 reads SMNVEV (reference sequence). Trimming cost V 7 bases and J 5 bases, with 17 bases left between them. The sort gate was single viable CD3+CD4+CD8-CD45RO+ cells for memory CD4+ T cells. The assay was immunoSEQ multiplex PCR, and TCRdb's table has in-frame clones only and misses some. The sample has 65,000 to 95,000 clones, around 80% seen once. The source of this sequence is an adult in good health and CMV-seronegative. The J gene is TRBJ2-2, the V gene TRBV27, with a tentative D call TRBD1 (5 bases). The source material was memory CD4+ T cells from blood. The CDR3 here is CASIARLRQTGELFF. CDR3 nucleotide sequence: TGTGCCAGCATCGCTCGCCTAAGACAGACCGGGGAGCTGTTTTTT.